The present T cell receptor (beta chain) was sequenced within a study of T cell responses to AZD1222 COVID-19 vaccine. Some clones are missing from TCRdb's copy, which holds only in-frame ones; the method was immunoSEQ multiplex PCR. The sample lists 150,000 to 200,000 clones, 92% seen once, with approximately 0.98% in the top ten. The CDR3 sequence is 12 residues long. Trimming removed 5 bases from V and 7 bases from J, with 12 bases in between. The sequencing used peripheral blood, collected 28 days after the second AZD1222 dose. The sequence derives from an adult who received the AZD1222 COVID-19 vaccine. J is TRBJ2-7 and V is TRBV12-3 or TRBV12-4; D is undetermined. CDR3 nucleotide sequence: TGTGCCAGCAGTGCCCAGGCTGGGGAGCAGTACTTC. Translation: CASSAQAGEQYF.